This note documents a single TCR beta chain sequence. This entry is derived from a study of technical replicates of blood from several donors. This table comes from immunoSEQ multiplex PCR, and its TCRdb copy is limited to in-frame clones, with some not included. The table lists more than 75,000 clones, roughly 90% of them singletons. The ends lost 6 bases at V and 9 bases at J; junction bases unmatched: 1. The CDR3 contains 12 residues. CDR1 is SNHLY, CDR2 FYNNEI, per germline. V is TRBV2 and J is TRBJ2-1; 11 nucleotides align to TRBD2. Sequencing input: T cells isolated from PBMCs. This receptor was identified in a human donor in good health. Here the CDR3 reads CASSGTSGEQFF. Here the CDR3 DNA reads TGTGCCAGCAGCGGGACTAGCGGTGAGCAGTTCTTC.